Below, 27 T cell receptor beta chains from the same sample are listed, as sequenced in a study. TCRdb recomputed calls from the 5' RACE reads with MiXCR, one row per CDR3 protein. Of approximately 40,000 distinct CDR3 sequences listed, less than 25% are singletons. Cells sorted as Tregs were CD4+, CD25+ and CD127-/low. Sequencing was done on a sample of Tregs sorted from blood. Receptors were obtained from a female donor with breast cancer.

This clonotype occurred many times. The chain links TRBV7-3 to TRBJ2-6; D gene uncertain. The CDR3 contains 15 residues. With 2 bases removed from V and 1 base from J, the gap between germline ends came to 6 bases. CDR1 and CDR2 (germline): SGHTA, FQGTGA. CDR3 protein: CASSLGNSGANVLTF. The CDR3 bases are TGTGCCAGCAGCTTAGGGAATTCTGGGGCCAACGTCCTGACTTTC.

The V gene is TRBV5-6, the J gene TRBJ2-1, with TRBD1 matching 7 bases. CDR3 length equals 16 residues. Looked up from germline, CDR1 is SGHDT and CDR2 is YYEEEE. V was pared by 0 bases and J by 2 bases, with 5 bases of the junction left unmatched. The CDR3 region is CASSLAGQGAYNEQFF. The CDR3 DNA reads TGTGCCAGCAGCTTGGCCGGTCAGGGGGCCTACAATGAGCAGTTCTTC.

This clonotype was seen once. The V call is TRBV7-9, the J call TRBJ2-7; either TRBD1 or TRBD2 may supply D (5 bases each). The V end was cut by 5 bases, the J end by 2 bases, with 13 bases between. Per germline, CDR1 SEHNR and CDR2 FQNEAQ (reference sequence). The CDR3 has 14 residues. The CDR3: CASSPTVGAYEQYF. The CDR3 DNA reads TGTGCCAGCAGCCCCACGGTGGGGGCCTACGAGCAGTACTTC.

This clonotype was counted at least ten times. The CDR3 sequence: CASSYMGSNYGYTF. CDR3 nucleotide sequence: TGTGCCAGCAGTTACATGGGATCTAACTATGGCTACACCTTC. V and J are TRBV6-2 or TRBV6-3 and TRBJ1-2; D remains unclear. Trimming took off 2 bases at V and 0 bases at J, with 7 bases between the two ends. Per germline, CDR1 MNHEY and CDR2 SVGEGT. The CDR3 is 14 residues long.

The V and J genes are TRBV7-9 and TRBJ2-1; maybe TRBD1 (6 bases). With 7 bases removed from V and 11 bases from J, the gap between germline ends came to 24 bases. From germline, CDR1 is SEHNR and CDR2 FQNEAQ (reference sequence). The CDR3 contains 15 residues. This chain's CDR3 is CASTKQGWTTNKQFF. The CDR3 DNA sequence: TGTGCCAGCACAAAACAGGGATGGACGACGAATAAGCAGTTCTTC.

This clonotype was recorded a few times. The chain couples TRBV5-1 to TRBJ1-1, with D perhaps TRBD1 (6 bases). The V end was cut by 2 bases, the J end by 5 bases, with 13 bases between. CDR1 and CDR2 (germline): SGHRS, YFSETQ. There are 14 residues in the CDR3. In DNA form, the CDR3 reads TGCGCCAGCAGCTTACAGGGCGGGCAAACTGAAGCTTTCTTT. It yields the protein CASSLQGGQTEAFF.

With regard to this clonotype: Compared with germline, one end of the junction differs, possibly owing to a read error. The chain uses TRBV5-1 and TRBJ1-6, with D unclear. Germline V gene data show CDR1 as SGHRS and CDR2 as YFSETQ. CDR3 length: 14 amino acids. CDR3 sequence reads: CASSLEQYRSHLHF. The CDR3 nucleotides read TGCGCCAGCAGCTTGGAACAGTATCGCTCACACCTCCACTTT.

The chain recombines TRBV5-6 with TRBJ2-5; possibly TRBD1 for D (6 bases). This CDR3 comprises 15 residues. Germline V gene lookup returns CDR1 SGHDT and CDR2 YYEEEE. Trimming left V 3 bases short and J 4 bases short, with 16 bases between. In nucleotides, the CDR3 is TGTGCCAGCAGCTCCCGGAGGCTAGGGGGAGAGACCCAGTACTTC. Residues: CASSSRRLGGETQYF. Full variable domain (missing parts from reference TRBV5-6 and TRBJ2-5): DAGVTQSPTHLIKTRGQQVTLRCSPKSGHDTVSWYQQALGQGPQFIFQYYEEEERQRGNFPDRFSGHQFPNYSSELNVNALLLGDSALYLCASSSRRLGGETQYFGPGTRLLVL.

The V call is TRBV2, the J call TRBJ2-3; 8 bases map to TRBD2. In germline, CDR1 is SNHLY, CDR2 FYNNEI. Germline trimming cut 7 bases from V and 0 bases from J; bases unmatched to any gene: 6. This CDR3 region has 15 residues. CDR3 coding DNA: TGTGCCAGCAAGCGGGAGAGCGCTAGCACAGATACGCAGTATTTT. This codes for CASKRESASTDTQYF.

This clonotype appeared a few times. The chain combines TRBV27 with TRBJ1-1; a weak D match, TRBD1 (5 bases). The CDR3 is 16 residues long. The germline CDR1 and CDR2 sequences are MNHEY and SMNVEV (reference sequence). Trimming took off 4 bases at V and 4 bases at J, with 19 bases between the two ends. CDR3 DNA sequence: TGTGCCAGCAGTTCCCTCGGGGCCGGGGAGGTCACTGAAGCTTTCTTT. It is translated as CASSSLGAGEVTEAFF.

This clonotype occurred a few times. The chain uses TRBV6-5 and TRBJ1-1; D possibly corresponds to TRBD1 (6 bases). CDR3 length equals 13 residues. Trimming left V 7 bases short and J 5 bases short, with 14 bases between. The germline V gene has CDR1 MNHEY and CDR2 SVGAGI. The CDR3 nucleotides are TGTGCCAGCATTTCTACAGGGAGAACTGAAGCTTTCTTT. This codes for CASISTGRTEAFF.

This clonotype was detected many times. The genes are TRBV6-4 and TRBJ1-6; no definite D call. Trimming cost V 6 bases and J 8 bases, with 11 bases left between them. There are 13 residues in the CDR3. Germline V CDR1 and CDR2: MRHNA, SNTAGT. This CDR3 reads CASSGRVDSPLHF. The CDR3 DNA reads TGTGCCAGCAGCGGGAGGGTAGATTCACCCCTCCACTTT.

This clonotype came up once. At one of its ends the junction is not consistent with the germline gene, which may arise from a read error. This chain connects TRBV28 to TRBJ1-2, with D uncertain. The germline V gene encodes CDR1 MDHEN and CDR2 SYDVKM. The CDR3 is 15 residues long. CDR3 loop: CASSSLTGWVHGYAF. As DNA, the CDR3 is TGTGCCAGCAGTTCTTTAACCGGTTGGGTCCATGGCTACGCCTTC.

The J gene is TRBJ1-1, the V gene TRBV5-1, with D possibly being TRBD1 (6 bases). Trimming removed 4 bases at V and 7 bases at J, with 20 bases between. This CDR3 contains 15 residues. CDR1 is SGHRS and CDR2 is YFSETQ in the germline V gene. CDR3 sequence: CASSPRVGGPFEAFF. The CDR3 region has the DNA TGCGCCAGCAGCCCACGGGTTGGGGGGCCTTTTGAAGCTTTCTTT.

This clonotype was picked up a small number of times. A read error may be the cause here, since a much bigger clone is one base away. This chain links TRBV6-5 with TRBJ2-1, with D tentatively TRBD2 (5 bases). Germline V CDR1 and CDR2: MNHEY, SVGAGI. There are 14 residues in the CDR3. CDR3 bases: TGTGCCAGCAGCTCAGGACTTAGATACAATGGGCAGTTCTTC. Protein sequence: CASSSGLRYNGQFF.

The table lists this clonotype with many counts. The chain links TRBV24-1 to TRBJ2-5, with D maybe TRBD1 (5 bases). V was clipped by 9 bases and J by 2 bases, with 12 bases between them. From germline, CDR1 is KGHDR and CDR2 SFDVKD. There are 13 residues in the CDR3. The CDR3 nucleotides read TGTGCCACCGCCGCCCGACAGCAAGAGACCCAGTACTTC. Translating it yields CATAARQQETQYF.

The sample holds many counts of this clonotype. The chain recombines TRBV20-1 with TRBJ2-5; D ambiguous. CDR3 size: 12 residues. Trimming took off 0 bases at V and 0 bases at J, with 2 bases between the two ends. Germline values: CDR1 DFQATT, CDR2 SNEGSKA (reference sequence). DNA of the CDR3: TGCAGTGCTAGAGAGAACCAAGAGACCCAGTACTTC. This codes for CSARENQETQYF.

Ten or more counts support this clonotype. The chain joins TRBV10-3 to TRBJ1-5, with D possibly being TRBD1 (5 bases). CDR3 size: 13 residues. V was pared by 4 bases and J by 6 bases, with 10 bases between. Per germline, CDR1 ENHRY and CDR2 SYGVKD. CDR3 amino acids: CAISGDQGQPQHF. The DNA for the CDR3 is TGTGCCATCAGTGGGGATCAGGGTCAGCCCCAGCATTTT.

This clonotype was counted only a few times. DNA for the CDR3: TGTGCCAGCGTATCGGGACAGGGGTTCACTGAAGCTTTCTTT. Its translation is CASVSGQGFTEAFF. J is TRBJ1-1 and V is TRBV16; 10 nucleotides match TRBD1. This CDR3 spans 14 amino acids. The V and J ends lost 8 bases and 4 bases, in that order; junction bases with no gene match: 7. Germline CDR1 KGHSY, CDR2 FQNENV.

V usage is TRBV5-7 and J usage is TRBJ2-1, with D tentatively TRBD1 (6 bases). TRBV5-7 is flagged as an ORF with uncertain function. The CDR3 runs 17 residues. Trimming shortened V by 0 bases and J by 5 bases, and 18 bases separated the two germline ends. In DNA, the CDR3 is TGTGCCAGCAGCTTGGCCTTTGTGACAGGACCACACAATGAGCAGTTCTTC. It codes for CASSLAFVTGPHNEQFF.

The gene calls are TRBV7-3 and TRBJ2-7, with D unclear. Trimming left V 4 bases short and J 5 bases short, with 21 bases between. Germline-derived CDR1 and CDR2 are SGHTA and FQGTGA. The CDR3 runs to 16 residues. This CDR3 is CASSSGPPAPAHEQYF. CDR3 in DNA: TGTGCCAGCAGCTCCGGTCCCCCCGCGCCAGCCCACGAGCAGTACTTC.

This clonotype has only a few counts. The chain recombines TRBV4-1 with TRBJ1-4; D might be TRBD1 (6 bases). Trimming took off 0 bases at V and 0 bases at J, with 8 bases between the two ends. Per germline, CDR1 MGHRA and CDR2 YSYEKL. CDR3 length: 16 amino acids. The CDR3 nucleotides read TGCGCCAGCAGCCAAGACAGGGACACAACTAATGAAAAACTGTTTTTT. Translation: CASSQDRDTTNEKLFF.

In the case of this clonotype: One junction end disagrees with the germline gene, perhaps due to a read error. This chain connects TRBV6-4 to TRBJ2-3; 10 positions agree with TRBD2. This CDR3 region has 17 residues. Germline values: CDR1 MRHNA, CDR2 SNTAGT. CDR3 DNA: TGTGCCAGCAGCCCTAGCGGGAGTCGGGTACACACAGGTACGCAGTATTTT. Translation: CASSPSGSRVHTGTQYF.

This clonotype came up many times. The chain employs TRBV4-1 and TRBJ2-1; TRBD2 matches at 8 bases. The CDR3 totals 18 residues. CDR1 and CDR2 (germline): MGHRA, YSYEKL. Trimming at V came to 4 bases and at J to 8 bases, leaving 19 bases not matched to a gene. CDR3 protein: CASSPRFVRAGVLDEQFF. Written as DNA, the CDR3 is TGCGCCAGCAGCCCCCGTTTTGTCCGAGCGGGAGTCTTGGATGAGCAGTTCTTC.

This clonotype was counted between two and nine times. V and J are TRBV14 and TRBJ1-3; D is ambiguous. This CDR3 is 19 amino acids long. The germline CDR1 and CDR2 sequences are SGHDN and FVKESK. V shed 0 bases and J shed 0 bases, with 18 bases lying between them. The CDR3 DNA reads TGTGCCAGCAGCCAAGACCCGATGGGCAGAACCGACTCTGGAAACACCATATATTTT. Amino acid sequence: CASSQDPMGRTDSGNTIYF.

In this sample, this clonotype turned up a few times. The CDR3 reads CASSKGEAGGPRETQYF. The CDR3 DNA reads TGTGCCAGCAGCAAGGGAGAAGCGGGAGGGCCTAGGGAGACCCAGTACTTC. The chain combines TRBV11-2 with TRBJ2-5, with 10 nucleotides matching TRBD2. With 5 bases clipped from V and 5 bases from J, the junction kept 14 bases outside the gene matches. The length of the CDR3 is 17 residues. Germline V gene sequence: CDR1 SGHAT, CDR2 FQNNGV.

In this sample, this clonotype turned up many times. The chain joins TRBV5-1 to TRBJ2-1; D is perhaps TRBD1 or TRBD2 (5 bases each). V was trimmed by 2 bases and J by 1 base, leaving 19 bases between them. Germline values: CDR1 SGHRS, CDR2 YFSETQ. The CDR3 covers 18 residues. The CDR3 region is CASSFPLYQGESYNEQFF. The DNA for the CDR3 is TGCGCCAGCAGCTTCCCTCTTTATCAGGGAGAATCCTACAATGAGCAGTTCTTC.